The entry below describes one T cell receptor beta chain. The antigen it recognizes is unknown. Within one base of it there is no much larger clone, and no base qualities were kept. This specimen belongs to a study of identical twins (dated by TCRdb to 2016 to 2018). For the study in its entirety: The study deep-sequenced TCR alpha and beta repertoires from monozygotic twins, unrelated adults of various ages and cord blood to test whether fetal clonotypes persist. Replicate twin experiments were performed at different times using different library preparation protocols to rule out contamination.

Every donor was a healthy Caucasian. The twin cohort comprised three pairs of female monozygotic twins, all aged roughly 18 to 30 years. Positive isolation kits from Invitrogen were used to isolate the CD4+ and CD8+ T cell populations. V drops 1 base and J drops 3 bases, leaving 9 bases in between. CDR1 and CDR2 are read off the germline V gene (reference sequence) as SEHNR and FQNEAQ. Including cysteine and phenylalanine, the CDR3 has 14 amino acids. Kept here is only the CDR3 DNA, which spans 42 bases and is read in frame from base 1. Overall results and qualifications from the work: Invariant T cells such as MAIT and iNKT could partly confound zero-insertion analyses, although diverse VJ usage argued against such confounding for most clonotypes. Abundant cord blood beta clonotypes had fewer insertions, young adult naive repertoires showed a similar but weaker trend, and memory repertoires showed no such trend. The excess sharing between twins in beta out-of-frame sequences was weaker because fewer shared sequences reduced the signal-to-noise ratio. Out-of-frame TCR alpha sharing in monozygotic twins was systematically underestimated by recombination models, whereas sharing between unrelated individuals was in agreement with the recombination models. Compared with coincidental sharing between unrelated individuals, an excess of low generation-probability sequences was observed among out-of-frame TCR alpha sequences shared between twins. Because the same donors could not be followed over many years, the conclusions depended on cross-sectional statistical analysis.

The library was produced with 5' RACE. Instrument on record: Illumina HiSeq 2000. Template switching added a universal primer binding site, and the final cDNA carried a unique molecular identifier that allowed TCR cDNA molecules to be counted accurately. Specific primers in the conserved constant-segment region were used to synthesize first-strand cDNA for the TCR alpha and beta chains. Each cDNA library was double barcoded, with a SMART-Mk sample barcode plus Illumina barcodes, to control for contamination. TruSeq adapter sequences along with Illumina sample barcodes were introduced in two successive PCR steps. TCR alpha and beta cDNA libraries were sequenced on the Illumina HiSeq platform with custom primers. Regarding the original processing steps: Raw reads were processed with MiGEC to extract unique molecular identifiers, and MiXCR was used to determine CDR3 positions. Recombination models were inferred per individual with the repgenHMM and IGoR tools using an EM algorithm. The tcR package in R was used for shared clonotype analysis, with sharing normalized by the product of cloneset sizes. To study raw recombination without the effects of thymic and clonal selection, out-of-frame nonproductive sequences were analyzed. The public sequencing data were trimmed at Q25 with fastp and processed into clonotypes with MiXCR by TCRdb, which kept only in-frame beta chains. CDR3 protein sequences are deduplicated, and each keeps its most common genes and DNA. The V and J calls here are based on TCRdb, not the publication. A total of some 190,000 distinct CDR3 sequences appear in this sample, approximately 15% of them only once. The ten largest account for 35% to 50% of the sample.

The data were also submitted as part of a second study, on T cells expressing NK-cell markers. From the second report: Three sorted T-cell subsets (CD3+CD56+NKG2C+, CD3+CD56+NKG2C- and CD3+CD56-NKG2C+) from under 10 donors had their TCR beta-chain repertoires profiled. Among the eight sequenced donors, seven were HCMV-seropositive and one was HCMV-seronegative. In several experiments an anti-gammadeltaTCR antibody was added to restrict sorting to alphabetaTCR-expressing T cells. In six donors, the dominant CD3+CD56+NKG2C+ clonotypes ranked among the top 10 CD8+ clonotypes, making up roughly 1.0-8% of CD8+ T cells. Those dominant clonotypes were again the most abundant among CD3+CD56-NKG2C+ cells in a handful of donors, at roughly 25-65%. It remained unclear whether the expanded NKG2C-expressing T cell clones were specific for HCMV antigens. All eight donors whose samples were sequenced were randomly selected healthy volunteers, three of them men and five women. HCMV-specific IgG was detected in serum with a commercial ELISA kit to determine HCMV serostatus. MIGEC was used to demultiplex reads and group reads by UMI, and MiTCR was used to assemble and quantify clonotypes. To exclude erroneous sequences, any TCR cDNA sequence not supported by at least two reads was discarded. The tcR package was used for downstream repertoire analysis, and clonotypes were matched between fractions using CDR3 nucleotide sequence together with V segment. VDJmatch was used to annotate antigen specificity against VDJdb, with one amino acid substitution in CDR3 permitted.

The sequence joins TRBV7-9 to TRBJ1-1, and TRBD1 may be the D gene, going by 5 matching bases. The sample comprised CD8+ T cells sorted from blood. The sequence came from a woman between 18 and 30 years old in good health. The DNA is TGTGCCAGCAGCTTAGGAGGAGGGGACACTGAAGCTTTCTTT. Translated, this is CASSLGGGDTEAFF.